This record looks at one T cell receptor beta chain sequence and its context. No cognate antigen has been identified for it. Base quality data are lacking; no much larger clone is found one base away. This sample was included in a study of blood T cell repertoires in COVID-19 (dated by TCRdb to between 2020 and 2021). Notes on the research overall: Collaborator samples came from the United States, Italy and Spain and covered acute and convalescent phases of COVID-19. The material from the prospective study consisted of cDNA or gDNA derived from T cells, B-cell-depleted T cells, or PBMCs. Subjects who had been exposed to COVID-19, were actively infected with it, or had recovered from it provided the deeply sampled blood TCRbeta repertoires that made up the dataset. The repertoires were made available in a free public database intended to serve as a resource for research on the immune response to SARS-CoV-2. Samples came from the ongoing ImmuneRACE study (first 160 participants) plus 1,254 subjects from 6 global collaborators. The sample metadata nearly always contained a de-identified subject ID, COVID-19 status, age in years and sex. Where available, HLA class I and class II types were taken from metadata supplied by the sample provider and were not determined by assay-based typing.

TCRbeta CDR3 regions were amplified from genomic DNA by means of the immunoSEQ Assay, a bias-controlled multiplex PCR. The original pipeline was this. Within the assay, amplification of reference gene primers was used to estimate how many nucleated cells each sample contained. Sequence reads were collapsed and filtered to measure the absolute abundance of every unique TCRbeta CDR3 rearrangement. Productive Simpson clonality was computed per sample as the square root of Simpson's diversity index over productive rearrangements. Imported from immuneACCESS, the table was reduced by TCRdb to in-frame sequences with V and J called. These copies leave out some clones; in studies compared against another copy, an unresolved V gene accounts for under half, and the cause of the remainder is not known. For V, J and clone size, that table is used; D and trimming come from the DNA. This sample gives 250,000 to 350,000 clones in total; around 89% of them show up just once. The top ten clones comprise about 0.8% of the sample.

Collaborating institutions collected whole blood in K2EDTA tubes following their own protocols. For TCRbeta analysis, collaborator samples were shipped as frozen whole blood, as isolated PBMCs, or as DNA extracted from either sample type. Study-level results and caveats: How much clinical and demographic metadata was included differed by source and by participant, and the metadata was provided uncurated.

Including cysteine and phenylalanine, the CDR3 has 13 amino acids. The retained sequence is limited to the CDR3, 39 bases, with the frame set at the first base. According to the germline V gene, CDR1 reads SGHRS and CDR2 reads YFSETQ. Unmatched junction bases come to 4, with V trimmed by 4 bases and J by 5 bases. This TCR came from a man aged 30 to 39 with acute or convalescent COVID-19. The receptor chain draws on TRBV5-1 and TRBJ1-1, with TRBD1 identical over 8 junction bases. The sample comprised peripheral blood. The sequenced DNA is TGCGCCAGCAGCCAGGGGGCAGGAACTGAAGCTTTCTTT. Its translation reads: CASSQGAGTEAFF.